The 32 T cell receptor beta chains presented below share a single source sample, sequenced in a study of blood T cell repertoires in COVID-19. TCRdb's table, derived via immunoSEQ multiplex PCR, lists solely in-frame clones and lacks some. The table lists under 100,000 clones, about four fifths of them singletons. The specimen was peripheral blood. These receptors originate from an older woman with acute or convalescent COVID-19.

This clone was seen a few times. The V gene is TRBV12-3 or TRBV12-4, the J gene TRBJ2-3; D possibly corresponds to TRBD2 (6 bases). The CDR3 is 13 residues long. Trimming shortened V by 11 bases and J by 2 bases, and 14 bases separated the two germline ends. For the CDR3, the DNA is TGTGCCGGCCGGGACTCCCTCACAGATACGCAGTATTTT. Its translation: CAGRDSLTDTQYF.

The chain carries TRBV5-4 and TRBJ2-2; maybe TRBD1 (6 bases). This CDR3 has 15 amino acids. With 2 bases removed from V and 3 bases from J, the gap between germline ends came to 11 bases. CDR1 SGHNT and CDR2 YYREEE come from the germline V gene (reference sequence). CDR3 loop: CASSFPTGDTGELFF. CDR3 bases: TGTGCCAGCAGCTTCCCGACAGGAGACACCGGGGAGCTGTTTTTT.

CDR3 amino acids: CASSKGGTSGILFSYEQYF. In nucleotides, the CDR3 is TGTGCCAGCAGCAAAGGAGGGACTAGCGGGATTCTTTTCTCATACGAGCAGTACTTC. The J gene is TRBJ2-7, the V gene TRBV21-1; TRBD2 is the table's D call and was not checked against the DNA. TRBV21-1 is noted as a pseudogene. The CDR3 is made up of 19 amino acids.

The V and J genes are TRBV30 and TRBJ2-1; D is undetermined. Trimming took 0 bases from V and 5 from J, leaving 8 bases between them. CDR3 length: 13 amino acids. The V gene's germline CDR1 is GTSNPN and CDR2 SVGIG (reference sequence). The chain's CDR3 is CAWSVSLNNEQFF. The DNA for the CDR3 is TGTGCCTGGAGTGTAAGCCTAAACAATGAGCAGTTCTTC. The entire variable domain, with the rest obtained from reference TRBV30 and TRBJ2-1, is as follows: SQTIHQWPATLVQPVGSPLSLECTVEGTSNPNLYWYRQAAGRGLQLLFYSVGIGQISSEVPQNLSASRPQDRQFILSSKKLLLSDSGFYLCAWSVSLNNEQFFGPGTRLTVL.

In this sample, this clone turned up once. The V gene is TRBV30, the J gene TRBJ1-2; 11 bases map to TRBD1. Trimming removed 1 base from V and 7 bases from J; junction bases left unmatched: 5. The germline gives CDR1 GTSNPN, CDR2 SVGIG (reference sequence). CDR3 length: 14 residues. The chain's CDR3 is CAWSAGTGGFGYTF. In DNA, the CDR3 is TGTGCCTGGAGTGCGGGGACAGGGGGTTTTGGCTACACCTTC.

In nucleotides, the CDR3 is TGTGCCAGCAGCCACAGGGGTACTGGAAACACCATATATTTT. This translates into CASSHRGTGNTIYF. V usage is TRBV3-1 (or the pseudogene TRBV3-2) and J usage is TRBJ1-3, with D perhaps TRBD1 (6 bases). Germline V lookup: CDR1 LGHDT, CDR2 YNNKEL (reference sequence). This CDR3 is 14 amino acids long. V was pared by 3 bases and J by 2 bases, with 8 bases between.

The sample holds a few counts of this clone. V is TRBV6-5 and J is TRBJ2-7; 12 bases line up with TRBD2. The germline V gene has CDR1 MNHEY and CDR2 SVGAGI. CDR3 length: 16 amino acids. Trimming cost V 4 bases and J 2 bases; bases outside gene matches: 6. The CDR3, as DNA: TGTGCCAGCAGTTTAAATCTAGCGGGGGGGCCCTACGAGCAGTACTTC. Translated, it gives CASSLNLAGGPYEQYF.

The chain employs TRBV5-1 and TRBJ1-2, with a tentative D call TRBD1 (6 bases). The CDR3 totals 13 residues. The V and J ends lost 4 bases and 5 bases respectively, with 12 bases between them. In germline, CDR1 is SGHRS, CDR2 YFSETQ. CDR3 sequence (DNA): TGCGCCAGCAGCCACAGGGTCGAATATGGCTACACCTTC. It is translated as CASSHRVEYGYTF.

J is TRBJ2-7 and V is TRBV12-3 or TRBV12-4, with D perhaps matching TRBD1 (5 bases). The ends were cut back, 5 bases at V and 2 bases at J, with 10 bases in the middle. The CDR3 is made up of 13 amino acids. The CDR3 sequence is CASSRTLAYEQYF. CDR3 coding DNA: TGTGCCAGCAGTCGGACACTCGCCTACGAGCAGTACTTC.

This rearrangement joins TRBV9 to TRBJ1-6; 9 bases agree with TRBD1. This CDR3 has 14 amino acids. Germline-derived CDR1 and CDR2 are SGDLS and YYNGEE. V lost 4 bases, J lost 7 bases, and 3 bases stayed unmatched. CDR3 bases: TGTGCCAGCAGCTCCGGGACAGGGAATTCACCCCTCCACTTT. This codes for CASSSGTGNSPLHF.

V gene TRBV24-1 combines with J gene TRBJ2-1; possible D gene TRBD2, 5 bases. V was shortened by 9 bases and J by 0 bases, with 14 bases between the two germline ends. The CDR3 has 15 residues. Germline CDR1 and CDR2: KGHDR and SFDVKD. The CDR3 region has the DNA TGTGCCACCTCTGACTGGCGGGCCTCCTACAATGAGCAGTTCTTC. This sequence encodes CATSDWRASYNEQFF.

The chain employs TRBV4-1 and TRBJ2-7; D is ambiguous. The V end was cut by 1 base, the J end by 0 bases, with 10 bases between. This CDR3 is 15 amino acids long. Germline values: CDR1 MGHRA, CDR2 YSYEKL. The CDR3 is CASSQAVVPSYEQYF. CDR3 in DNA: TGCGCCAGCAGCCAAGCCGTAGTACCCTCCTACGAGCAGTACTTC.

The genes are TRBV5-1 and TRBJ1-2; TRBD1 matches at 8 bases. This CDR3 spans 14 amino acids. The J segment lost 4 bases and the V segment lost 4 bases, leaving 6 bases of the junction unmatched. Per the germline V gene, CDR1 is SGHRS and CDR2 is YFSETQ. CDR3 nucleotide sequence: TGCGCCAGCAGCGACGGACAGGGTCCCTATGGCTACACCTTC. Its translation: CASSDGQGPYGYTF.

The J gene is TRBJ1-1, the V gene TRBV6-7; the D is unclear. TRBV6-7 is an ORF for which the function is uncertain. The CDR3 covers 11 residues. The ends were cut back, 10 bases at V and 5 bases at J, with 11 bases in the middle. The CDR3 sequence is CAIIGDTEAFF. The CDR3 DNA reads as TGTGCCATCATAGGAGATACTGAAGCTTTCTTT.

This clone was observed a handful of times. V is TRBV24-1 and J is TRBJ2-1, with 10 bases matching TRBD1. The CDR3 covers 14 residues. Germline CDR1 reads KGHDR; CDR2 reads SFDVKD. After removal of 4 bases from V and 8 bases from J, the junction contained 4 bases not matched to a gene. CDR3 loop: CATSETGGLDEQFF. The DNA of the CDR3 is TGTGCCACCAGTGAGACAGGGGGCCTAGATGAGCAGTTCTTC.

The chain joins TRBV28 to TRBJ1-2; a weak D match, TRBD1 (5 bases). The CDR3 consists of 13 residues. Germline V gene data show CDR1 as MDHEN and CDR2 as SYDVKM. V was pared by 3 bases and J by 6 bases, with 11 bases between. CDR3 coding DNA: TGTGCCAGCAGTTTGACAGCCCCAGATGGCTACACCTTC. Translation: CASSLTAPDGYTF.

The chain recombines TRBV6-5 with TRBJ2-5; D not certain. V was pared by 2 bases and J by 0 bases, with 10 bases between. In germline, CDR1 is MNHEY, CDR2 SVGAGI. This CDR3 is 15 amino acids long. The CDR3 region is CASSYHRPYQETQYF. As DNA, the CDR3 is TGTGCCAGCAGTTACCACAGACCTTACCAAGAGACCCAGTACTTC.

The chain combines TRBV11-3 with TRBJ2-3; 8 bases fit TRBD2. With 6 bases clipped from V and 6 bases from J, the junction kept 11 bases outside the gene matches. The CDR3 sequence is 15 residues long. Looked up from germline, CDR1 is SGHNT and CDR2 is YENEEA. As DNA, the CDR3 is TGTGCCAGCAGTTTGCGGGAGCGGGAGTTGGATACGCAGTATTTT. Translating gives CASSLRERELDTQYF.

The CDR3 spells CGRQGLGTEAFF. CDR3 bases: TGCGGCCGACAGGGGTTGGGCACTGAAGCTTTCTTT. The genes are TRBV29-1 and TRBJ1-1; 8 nucleotides match TRBD1. This CDR3 comprises 12 residues. Germline CDR1 reads SQVTM; CDR2 reads ANQGSEA.

The CDR3 here is CAWSVQGVEPQHF. CDR3 nucleotide sequence: TGTGCCTGGAGTGTACAGGGTGTGGAGCCCCAGCATTTT. This chain joins TRBV30 and TRBJ1-5, with D possibly matching TRBD1 (6 bases). V was trimmed by 0 bases and J by 8 bases, leaving 11 bases between them. Germline CDR1 is GTSNPN and CDR2 is SVGIG (reference sequence). This CDR3 contains 13 residues.

In nucleotides, the CDR3 is TGTGCCAGCAGGCTAGCGGGAAGCTCCTACAATGAGCAGTTCTTC. This translates into CASRLAGSSYNEQFF. The chain joins TRBV6-5 to TRBJ2-1; 9 bases map to TRBD2. Germline V CDR1 and CDR2: MNHEY, SVGAGI. The V and J ends lost 6 bases and 0 bases, in that order; junction bases with no gene match: 3. The CDR3 consists of 15 residues.

The V and J genes are TRBV20-1 and TRBJ1-2; 12 bases are a match to TRBD1. V lost 3 bases and J lost 5; bases outside the gene matches: 7. The CDR3 consists of 15 residues. Germline V lookup: CDR1 DFQATT, CDR2 SNEGSKA (reference sequence). The DNA of the CDR3 is TGCAGTGCTAGTCCCGGGACAGGGGGCGGGTATGGCTACACCTTC. Its translation is CSASPGTGGGYGYTF.

V usage is TRBV6-4 and J usage is TRBJ1-6, with D hard to call. Germline values: CDR1 MRHNA, CDR2 SNTAGT. V was cut by 2 bases and J by 6 bases, with 11 bases left in between. This CDR3 is built from 15 residues. The CDR3 loop is CASSDRHRGNSPLHF. In nucleotides, the CDR3 is TGTGCCAGCAGTGACAGGCACCGGGGTAATTCACCCCTCCACTTT.

This clone showed up just once. The chain's CDR3 is CASSSYRSLSTEAFF. In DNA form, the CDR3 reads TGTGCCAGCAGTTCTTACAGATCATTGAGCACTGAAGCTTTCTTT. The chain is built from TRBV6-2 or TRBV6-3 and TRBJ1-1; D is uncertain. The V end lost 4 bases, the J end lost 4 bases, and 16 bases lay between the germline ends. The CDR3 runs to 15 residues. The germline gives CDR1 MNHEY, CDR2 SVGEGT.

The chain links TRBV7-6 to TRBJ1-1, with D possibly matching TRBD1 (6 bases). Trimming took 1 base from V and 2 from J, leaving 17 bases between them. The germline V gene encodes CDR1 SGHVS and CDR2 FNYEAQ. The length of the CDR3 is 17 residues. The CDR3 sequence: CASSLGGSGTLNTEAFF. The CDR3 region has the DNA TGTGCCAGCAGCTTAGGCGGTTCCGGGACACTAAACACTGAAGCTTTCTTT.

The V call is TRBV9, the J call TRBJ2-1; D remains unclear. CDR1 SGDLS and CDR2 YYNGEE come from the germline V gene. V lost 4 bases and J lost 9, with 11 bases in between. The CDR3 covers 12 residues. CDR3 DNA: TGTGCCAGCAGCTTCTACCGCGGTGAGCAGTTCTTC. Its protein product is CASSFYRGEQFF.

This clone has a single count. DNA for the CDR3: TGTGCCAGCAGCTTCCGGACTCTTTCCTACGAGCAGTACTTC. Translation gives CASSFRTLSYEQYF. The chain employs TRBV7-2 and TRBJ2-7; TRBD2 might be the D (5 bases). The CDR3 is made up of 14 amino acids. The V gene's germline CDR1 is SGHTA and CDR2 FQGNSA. Deletions cut 3 bases from V and 1 base from J, with 10 bases between.

This sequence joins TRBV5-4 and TRBJ1-2; 9 bases match TRBD1. The CDR3 is made up of 17 amino acids. J was trimmed by 4 bases and V by 4 bases; bases with no gene match: 14. CDR1 is SGHNT and CDR2 is YYREEE in the germline V gene (reference sequence). CDR3 residues: CASSAPPGTGLSYGYTF. The CDR3 DNA reads TGTGCCAGCAGCGCTCCCCCCGGGACAGGGTTATCCTATGGCTACACCTTC.

The chain has TRBV2 and TRBJ1-3; a possible D gene is TRBD1 (5 bases). Trimming took off 4 bases at V and 8 bases at J, with 15 bases between the two ends. The germline CDR1 and CDR2 sequences are SNHLY and FYNNEI. The CDR3 has 14 amino acids. CDR3 sequence reads: CASSAQGPRDTIYF. The CDR3 DNA is TGTGCCAGCAGTGCCCAGGGCCCCAGGGACACCATATATTTT.

The rearrangement links TRBV5-4 to TRBJ1-1; possible D gene TRBD1, 6 bases. The V gene's germline CDR1 is SGHNT and CDR2 YYREEE (reference sequence). The germline V and J ends were trimmed by 2 bases and 9 bases, with 17 bases remaining between them. The CDR3 length is 14 residues. For the CDR3, the DNA is TGTGCCAGCAGCTTTGGGGGGGGCCAGGAAAAAGCTTTCTTT. Residues: CASSFGGGQEKAFF.

J is TRBJ1-1 and V is TRBV2; no clear D. V lost 4 bases and J lost 1, with 7 bases in between. The CDR3 loop spans 13 amino acids. Germline V CDR1 and CDR2: SNHLY, FYNNEI. CDR3 residues: CASSATANTEAFF. The CDR3 DNA reads TGTGCCAGCAGTGCAACAGCGAACACTGAAGCTTTCTTT.

The gene calls are TRBV7-3 and TRBJ1-2, with TRBD1 identical over 9 bases. The CDR3 contains 15 residues. V lost 6 bases to trimming and J lost 6 bases; unmatched junction nucleotides: 11. The germline V gene encodes CDR1 SGHTA and CDR2 FQGTGA. The CDR3 DNA sequence: TGTGCCAGCAGTAATAACCCGGGACAGGGAAATGGCTACACCTTC. Its translation is CASSNNPGQGNGYTF.